This TCR beta chain originates from a study of Tregs in tolerant kidney transplant recipients. CDR1 and CDR2 from the germline V gene are SGHTA and FQGNSA. After removal of 3 bases from V and 3 bases from J, the junction contained 2 bases not matched to a gene. CDR3 length: 15 amino acids. Profiling relied on immunoSEQ multiplex PCR, and the TCRdb table lists in-frame clones only, not all of them. The table shows tens of thousands of clones, with roughly 89% occurring only once. The clonotype comes from a human donor in good health. The sequenced sample consisted of CD4+ T cells from blood. The chain couples TRBV7-2 to TRBJ2-3; 11 bases map to TRBD2. The CDR3 DNA is TGTGCCAGCAGCTTTAGCGGGGGGGCGACAGATACGCAGTATTTT. Amino acids: CASSFSGGATDTQYF.